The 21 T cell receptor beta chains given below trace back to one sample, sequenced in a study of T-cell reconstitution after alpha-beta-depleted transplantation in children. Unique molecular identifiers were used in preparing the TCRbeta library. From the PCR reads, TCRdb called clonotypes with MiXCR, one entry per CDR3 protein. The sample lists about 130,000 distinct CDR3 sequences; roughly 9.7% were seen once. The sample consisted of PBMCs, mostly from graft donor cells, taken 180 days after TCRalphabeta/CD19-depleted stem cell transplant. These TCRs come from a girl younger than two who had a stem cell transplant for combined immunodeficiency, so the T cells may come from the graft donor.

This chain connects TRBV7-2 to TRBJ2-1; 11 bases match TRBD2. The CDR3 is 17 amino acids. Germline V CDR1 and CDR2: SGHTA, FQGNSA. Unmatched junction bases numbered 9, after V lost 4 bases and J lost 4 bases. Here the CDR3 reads CASSSLLAGVEYNEQFF. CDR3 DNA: TGTGCCAGCAGCTCCCTACTAGCGGGAGTAGAGTACAATGAGCAGTTCTTC.

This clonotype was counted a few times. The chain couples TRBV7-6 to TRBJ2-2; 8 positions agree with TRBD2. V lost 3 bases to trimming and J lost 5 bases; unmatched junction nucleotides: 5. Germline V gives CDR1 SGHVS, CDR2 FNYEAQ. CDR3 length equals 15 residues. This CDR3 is CASSFGGRRTGELFF. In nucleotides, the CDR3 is TGTGCCAGCAGCTTCGGCGGGAGGAGGACCGGGGAGCTGTTTTTT.

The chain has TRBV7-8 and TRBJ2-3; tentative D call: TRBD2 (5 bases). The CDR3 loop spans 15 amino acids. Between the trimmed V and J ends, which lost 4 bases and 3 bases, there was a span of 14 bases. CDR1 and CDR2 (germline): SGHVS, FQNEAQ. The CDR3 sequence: CASSWAGGPTDTQYF. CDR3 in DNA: TGTGCCAGCAGCTGGGCAGGAGGTCCAACAGATACGCAGTATTTT.

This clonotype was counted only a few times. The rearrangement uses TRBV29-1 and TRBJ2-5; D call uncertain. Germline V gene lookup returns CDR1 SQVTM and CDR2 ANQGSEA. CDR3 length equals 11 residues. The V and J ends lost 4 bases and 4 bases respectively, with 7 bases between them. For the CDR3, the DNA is TGCAGCGTTGGACAAGTAGAGACCCAGTACTTC. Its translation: CSVGQVETQYF.

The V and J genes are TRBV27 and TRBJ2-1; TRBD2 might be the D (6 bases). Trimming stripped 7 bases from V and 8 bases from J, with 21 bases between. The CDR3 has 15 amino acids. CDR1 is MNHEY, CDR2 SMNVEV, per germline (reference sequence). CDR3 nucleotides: TGTGCCAGCACTCCGACGAGGGCTAGCGTCGATGAGCAGTTCTTC. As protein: CASTPTRASVDEQFF.

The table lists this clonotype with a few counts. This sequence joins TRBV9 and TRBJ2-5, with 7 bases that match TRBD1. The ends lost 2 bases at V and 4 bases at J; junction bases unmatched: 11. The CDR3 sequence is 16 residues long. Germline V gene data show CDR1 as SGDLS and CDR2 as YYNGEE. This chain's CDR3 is CASSVPTGEEGETQYF. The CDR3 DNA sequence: TGTGCCAGCAGCGTCCCCACAGGGGAAGAAGGAGAGACCCAGTACTTC.

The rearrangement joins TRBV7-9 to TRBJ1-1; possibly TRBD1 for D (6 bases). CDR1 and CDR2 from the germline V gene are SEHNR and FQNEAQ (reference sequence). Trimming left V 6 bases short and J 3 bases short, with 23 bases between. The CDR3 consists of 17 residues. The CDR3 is CASRGGRGNKGDTEAFF. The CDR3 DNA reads TGTGCCAGCAGGGGGGGCCGCGGAAATAAAGGAGACACTGAAGCTTTCTTT. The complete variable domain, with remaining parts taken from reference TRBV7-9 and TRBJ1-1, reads DTGVSQNPRHKITKRGQNVTFRCDPISEHNRLYWYRQTLGQGPEFLTYFQNEAQLEKSRLLSDRFSAERPKGSFSTLEIQRTEQGDSAMYLCASRGGRGNKGDTEAFFGQGTRLTVV.

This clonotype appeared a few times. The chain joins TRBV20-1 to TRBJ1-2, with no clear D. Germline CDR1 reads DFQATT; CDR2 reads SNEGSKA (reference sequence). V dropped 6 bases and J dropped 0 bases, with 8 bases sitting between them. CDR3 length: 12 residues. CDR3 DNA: TGCAGTGCCGCAACAACTAACTATGGCTACACCTTC. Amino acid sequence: CSAATTNYGYTF.

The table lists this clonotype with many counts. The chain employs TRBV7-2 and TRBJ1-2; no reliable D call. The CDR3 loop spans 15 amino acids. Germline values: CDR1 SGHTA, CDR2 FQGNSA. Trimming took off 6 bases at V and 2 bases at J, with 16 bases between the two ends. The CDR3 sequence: CASRVSGSLNYGYTF. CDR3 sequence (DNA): TGTGCCAGCAGAGTTTCCGGGAGCTTAAACTATGGCTACACCTTC.

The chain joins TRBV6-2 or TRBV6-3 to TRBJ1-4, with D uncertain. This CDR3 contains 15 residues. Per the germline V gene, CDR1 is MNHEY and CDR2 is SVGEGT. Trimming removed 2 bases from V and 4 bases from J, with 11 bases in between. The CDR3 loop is CASSYPTEINEKLFF. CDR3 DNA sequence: TGTGCCAGCAGTTACCCAACAGAGATTAATGAAAAACTGTTTTTT.

The CDR3 DNA follows: TGTGCCAGCAGCTTAACTAGCGGGAGAGTCACCGGGGAGCTGTTTTTT. It yields the protein CASSLTSGRVTGELFF. The chain employs TRBV7-6 and TRBJ2-2; 11 bases match TRBD2. This CDR3 spans 16 amino acids. Germline V gene data show CDR1 as SGHVS and CDR2 as FNYEAQ. The V segment lost 2 bases and the J segment 4 bases; nucleotides outside the gene matches: 3. The full variable domain, its missing parts supplied by reference TRBV7-6 and TRBJ2-2, is GAGVSQSPRYKVTKRGQDVALRCDPISGHVSLYWYRQALGQGPEFLTYFNYEAQQDKSGLPNDRFSAERPEGSISTLTIQRTEQRDSAMYRCASSLTSGRVTGELFFGEGSRLTVL.

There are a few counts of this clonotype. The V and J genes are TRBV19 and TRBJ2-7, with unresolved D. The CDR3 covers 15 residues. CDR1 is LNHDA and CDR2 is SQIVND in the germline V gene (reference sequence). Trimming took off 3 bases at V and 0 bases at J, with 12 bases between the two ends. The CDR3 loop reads CASSILGVSSYEQYF. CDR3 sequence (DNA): TGTGCCAGTAGTATTCTCGGCGTCTCCTCCTACGAGCAGTACTTC.

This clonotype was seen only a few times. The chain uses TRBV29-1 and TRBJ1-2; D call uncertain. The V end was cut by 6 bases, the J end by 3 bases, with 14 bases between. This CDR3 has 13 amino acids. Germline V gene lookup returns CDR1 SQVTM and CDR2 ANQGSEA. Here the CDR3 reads CSVRKATDYGYTF. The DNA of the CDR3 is TGCAGCGTACGAAAGGCTACGGACTATGGCTACACCTTC.

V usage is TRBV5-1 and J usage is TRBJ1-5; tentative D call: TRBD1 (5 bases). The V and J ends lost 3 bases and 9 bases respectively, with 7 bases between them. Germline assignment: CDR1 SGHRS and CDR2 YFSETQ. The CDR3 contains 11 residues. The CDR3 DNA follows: TGCGCCAGCAGCTACGACAGGCCCCAGCATTTT. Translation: CASSYDRPQHF.

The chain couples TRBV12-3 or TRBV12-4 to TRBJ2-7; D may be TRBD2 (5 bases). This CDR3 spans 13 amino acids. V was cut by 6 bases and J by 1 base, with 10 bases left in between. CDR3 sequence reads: CASSRGISYEQYF. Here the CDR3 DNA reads TGTGCCAGCAGCCGAGGGATATCCTACGAGCAGTACTTC.

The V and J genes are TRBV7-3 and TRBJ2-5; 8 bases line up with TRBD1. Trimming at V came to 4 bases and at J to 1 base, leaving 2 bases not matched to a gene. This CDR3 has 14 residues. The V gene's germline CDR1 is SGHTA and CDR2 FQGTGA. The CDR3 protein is CASSWTGSQETQYF. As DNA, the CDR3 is TGTGCCAGCAGCTGGACAGGGTCCCAAGAGACCCAGTACTTC.

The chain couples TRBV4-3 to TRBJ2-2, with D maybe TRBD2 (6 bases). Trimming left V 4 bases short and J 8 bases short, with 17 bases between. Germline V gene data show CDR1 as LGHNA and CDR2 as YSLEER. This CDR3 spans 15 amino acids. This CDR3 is CASSRHGGSGGELFF. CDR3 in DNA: TGCGCCAGCAGCCGACACGGGGGATCGGGTGGGGAGCTGTTTTTT.

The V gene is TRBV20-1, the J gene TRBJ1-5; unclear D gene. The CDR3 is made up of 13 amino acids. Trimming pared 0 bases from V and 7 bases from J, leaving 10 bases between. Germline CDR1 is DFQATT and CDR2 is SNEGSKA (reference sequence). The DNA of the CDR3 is TGCAGTGCTAGAGAGGGGATTATACAGCCCCAGCATTTT. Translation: CSAREGIIQPQHF.

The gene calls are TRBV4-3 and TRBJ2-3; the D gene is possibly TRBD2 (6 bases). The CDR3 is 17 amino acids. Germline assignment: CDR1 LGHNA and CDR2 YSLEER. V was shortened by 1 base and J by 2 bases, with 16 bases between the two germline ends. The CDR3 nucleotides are TGCGCCAGCAGCCAAGGGCGGGGACTTTCTTACACAGATACGCAGTATTTT. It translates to CASSQGRGLSYTDTQYF.

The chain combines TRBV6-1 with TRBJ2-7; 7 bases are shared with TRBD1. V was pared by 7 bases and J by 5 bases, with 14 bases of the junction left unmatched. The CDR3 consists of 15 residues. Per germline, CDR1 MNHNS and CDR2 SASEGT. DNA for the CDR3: TGTGCCAGCAAAGGGGGCCACGACGGATGGGACGAGCAGTACTTC. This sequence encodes CASKGGHDGWDEQYF.

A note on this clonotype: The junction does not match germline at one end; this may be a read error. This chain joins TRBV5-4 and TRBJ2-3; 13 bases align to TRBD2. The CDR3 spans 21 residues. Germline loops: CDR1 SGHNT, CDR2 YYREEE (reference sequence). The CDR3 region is CASSLAATSGRSLPSTDTQYF. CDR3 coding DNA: TGCGCCAGCAGCTTGGCCGCGACTAGCGGGAGGAGCCTCCCGAGCACAGATACGCAGTATTTT.